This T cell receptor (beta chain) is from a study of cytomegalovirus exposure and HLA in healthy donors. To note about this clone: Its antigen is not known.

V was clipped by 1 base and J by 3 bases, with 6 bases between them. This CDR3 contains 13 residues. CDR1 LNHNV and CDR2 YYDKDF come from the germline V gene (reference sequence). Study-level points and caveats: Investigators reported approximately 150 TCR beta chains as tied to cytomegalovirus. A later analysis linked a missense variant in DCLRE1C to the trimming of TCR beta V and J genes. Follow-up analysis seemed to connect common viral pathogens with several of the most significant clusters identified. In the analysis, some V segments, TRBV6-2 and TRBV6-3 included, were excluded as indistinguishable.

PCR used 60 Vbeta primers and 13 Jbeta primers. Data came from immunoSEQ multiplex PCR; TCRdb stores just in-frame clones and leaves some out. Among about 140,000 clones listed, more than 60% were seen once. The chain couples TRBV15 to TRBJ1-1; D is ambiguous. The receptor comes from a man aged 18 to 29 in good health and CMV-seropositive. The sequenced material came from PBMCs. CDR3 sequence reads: CATSRVPDTEAFF. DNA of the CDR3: TGTGCCACCAGCAGAGTACCGGACACTGAAGCTTTCTTT. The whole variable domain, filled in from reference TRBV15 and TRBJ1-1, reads DAMVIQNPRYQVTQFGKPVTLSCSQTLNHNVMYWYQQKSSQAPKLLFHYYDKDFNNEADTPDNFQSRRPNTSFCFLDIRSPGLGDTAMYLCATSRVPDTEAFFGQGTRLTVV.